What follows are 15 T cell receptor beta chains derived from one specimen sequenced in a study of T cells in Graves' hyperthyroidism and ophthalmopathy. RNA transcripts yielded amplified TCR beta CDR3 regions. The HTBI primer set drove a first-round RT-PCR of the TCR CDR3. TCRdb fed the multiplex PCR reads into MiXCR, producing one record per CDR3 protein. The sample holds hundreds of thousands of distinct CDR3 sequences, 16% seen once. The sample taken for sequencing was blood. The receptors here all came from a woman aged 18-29 years with Graves' hyperthyroidism.

The rearrangement links TRBV4-1 to TRBJ2-2; perhaps TRBD2 as D (6 bases). Trimming removed 2 bases at V and 7 bases at J, with 14 bases between. CDR1 MGHRA and CDR2 YSYEKL come from the germline V gene. The CDR3 has 15 amino acids. Here the CDR3 reads CASSQTSSWGGELFF. The DNA of the CDR3 is TGCGCCAGCAGCCAAACTAGCTCTTGGGGCGGGGAGCTGTTTTTT.

The CDR3 spells CAGSGDTQYF. The CDR3, as DNA: TGTGCCGGATCTGGGGATACGCAGTATTTT. The chain has TRBV30 and TRBJ2-3; D is undetermined. The CDR3 has 10 residues. Germline V lookup: CDR1 GTSNPN, CDR2 SVGIG (reference sequence). Trimming pared 8 bases from V and 6 bases from J, leaving 9 bases between.

This clonotype was picked up a small number of times. The rearrangement links TRBV4-1 to TRBJ1-4, with 8 bases lining up with TRBD1. V gave up 6 bases and J gave up 7 bases; unmatched junction bases: 7. Germline values: CDR1 MGHRA, CDR2 YSYEKL. The CDR3 length is 14 residues. CDR3 region: CASRRAGGREKLFF. The CDR3 DNA is TGCGCCAGCAGACGAGCAGGGGGCCGTGAAAAACTGTTTTTT.

This clonotype showed up many times. The V gene is TRBV12-3 or TRBV12-4, the J gene TRBJ2-5; 9 nucleotides agree with TRBD2. This CDR3 is built from 17 residues. The V segment lost 0 bases and the J segment 0 bases; nucleotides outside the gene matches: 5. In DNA, the CDR3 is TGTGCCAGCAGTTTAGCGGGCAGCGGGGGGTACCAAGAGACCCAGTACTTC. It translates to CASSLAGSGGYQETQYF.

This clonotype was seen many times. The chain is built from TRBV29-1 and TRBJ2-5; D possibly matches TRBD1 or TRBD2 (5 bases each). Germline CDR1 reads SQVTM; CDR2 reads ANQGSEA. The CDR3 is 13 residues long. Trimming took 3 bases from V and 5 from J, leaving 13 bases between them. The CDR3 DNA sequence: TGCAGCGTTGACAGGGCGTCGGGGGAGACCCAGTACTTC. Translated, it gives CSVDRASGETQYF.

Points on this clonotype: Just one base apart from a much larger clone, this may be a read error. This CDR3 fails to terminate in the conserved phenylalanine or tryptophan, so it likely reflects a read error. This sequence joins TRBV6-6 and TRBJ1-2, with D unclear. CDR1 and CDR2 from the germline V gene are MNHNY and SVGAGI (reference sequence). This CDR3 has 13 residues. Trimming shortened V by 0 bases and J by 6 bases, and 8 bases separated the two germline ends. CDR3: CASSYSEWDGYTL. CDR3 DNA sequence: TGTGCCAGCAGTTACTCGGAGTGGGATGGCTACACCCTC.

This clonotype was counted many times. The chain is built from TRBV11-3 and TRBJ2-1; no clear D gene. This CDR3 has 14 amino acids. V lost 5 bases to trimming and J lost 3 bases, with 11 bases between them. CDR1 and CDR2 (germline): SGHNT, YENEEA. In DNA form, the CDR3 reads TGTGCCAGCAGCCCGGGCAAGGACTACAATGAGCAGTTCTTC. This gives the protein CASSPGKDYNEQFF.

The rearrangement joins TRBV20-1 to TRBJ2-5; TRBD2 agrees at 10 bases. Germline loops: CDR1 DFQATT, CDR2 SNEGSKA (reference sequence). This CDR3 has 15 amino acids. Trimming cost V 2 bases and J 1 base; bases outside gene matches: 4. The CDR3 is CSARTSGDPQETQYF. DNA for the CDR3: TGCAGTGCTAGAACTAGCGGGGACCCCCAAGAGACCCAGTACTTC.

The chain links TRBV12-3 or TRBV12-4 to TRBJ2-3, with TRBD1 matching over 10 bases. CDR3 length equals 16 residues. V lost 5 bases, J lost 2 bases, and 7 bases stayed unmatched. The CDR3 protein is CASSPAGTGVTDTQYF. CDR3 sequence (DNA): TGTGCCAGCAGTCCCGCCGGGACAGGGGTCACAGATACGCAGTATTTT.

This chain links TRBV2 with TRBJ1-4; D perhaps matches TRBD1 (5 bases). This CDR3 contains 13 residues. With 11 bases removed from V and 4 bases from J, the gap between germline ends came to 14 bases. Germline V CDR1 and CDR2: SNHLY, FYNNEI. In DNA form, the CDR3 reads TGTGCCCGCCGGGACGCGGGTAATGAAAAACTGTTTTTT. This sequence encodes CARRDAGNEKLFF.

Concerning this clonotype itself: It may be a read error: a sequence one base away is much more abundant. The genes are TRBV3-1 and TRBJ1-4; D is unclear. CDR1 and CDR2 (germline): LGHDT, YNNKEL (reference sequence). The CDR3 consists of 14 residues. The CDR3 sequence is CASSPTMTSEKLFF. As DNA, the CDR3 is TGTGCCAGCAGCCCGACGATGACTAGTGAAAAACTGTTTTTT.

This clonotype came up once. A clone one base away is much larger, so this may be a read error. V and J are TRBV12-3 or TRBV12-4 and TRBJ2-7; TRBD1 aligns across 9 bases. The CDR3 extends over 14 amino acids. CDR3 in DNA: TGTGCCAGCAGTTACTTGGGACAGGGCTACGAGCAGCACTTC. This sequence encodes CASSYLGQGYEQHF.

This clonotype was seen only a few times. The chain links TRBV20-1 to TRBJ2-3; 14 bases fit TRBD2. V lost 3 bases and J lost 4; bases outside the gene matches: 3. CDR3 length equals 15 residues. Germline V gene sequence: CDR1 DFQATT, CDR2 SNEGSKA (reference sequence). The CDR3 DNA reads TGCAGTGCTAGGACTAGCGGGGGGGCTGCAGATACGCAGTATTTT. Protein: CSARTSGGAADTQYF.

In this sample, this clonotype turned up many times. The chain links TRBV20-1 to TRBJ2-7, with 11 nucleotides matching TRBD2. This CDR3 contains 15 residues. Trimming removed 0 bases from V and 2 bases from J; junction bases left unmatched: 3. The V gene's germline CDR1 is DFQATT and CDR2 SNEGSKA (reference sequence). In DNA form, the CDR3 reads TGCAGTGCTAGAGATTTAGCGGGAGGGACCTACGAGCAGTACTTC. This gives the protein CSARDLAGGTYEQYF.

Concerning this clonotype: This may be a read error: a much more frequent sequence differs by one nucleotide. The chain couples TRBV6-5 to TRBJ2-1, with TRBD2 as a possible D gene (6 bases). V was clipped by 3 bases and J by 10 bases, with 16 bases between them. Germline CDR1 MNHEY, CDR2 SVGAGI. The CDR3 is made up of 14 amino acids. This chain's CDR3 is CASSYTGRRYEQFF. The CDR3 nucleotides are TGTGCCAGCAGTTATACCGGGAGAAGGTACGAGCAGTTCTTC.